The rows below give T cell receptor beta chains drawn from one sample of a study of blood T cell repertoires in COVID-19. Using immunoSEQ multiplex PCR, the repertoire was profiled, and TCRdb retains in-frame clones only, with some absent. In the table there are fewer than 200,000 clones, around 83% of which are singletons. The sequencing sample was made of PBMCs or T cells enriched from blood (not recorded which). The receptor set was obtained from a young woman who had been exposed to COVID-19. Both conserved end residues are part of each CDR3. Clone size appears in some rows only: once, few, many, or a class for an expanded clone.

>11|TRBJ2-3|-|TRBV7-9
CASSLDRVEYF
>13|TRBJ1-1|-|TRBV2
CATGRAPNTEAFF
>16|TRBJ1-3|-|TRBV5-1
CASSLGQVDSGNTIYF
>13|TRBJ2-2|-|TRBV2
CASRDRGTGELFF
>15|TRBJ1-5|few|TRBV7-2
CASSFRQGSSQPQHF
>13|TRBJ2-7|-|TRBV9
CASSTRDNYEQYF
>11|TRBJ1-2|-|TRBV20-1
CSATGTDGYTF
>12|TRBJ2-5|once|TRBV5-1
CASRITTETQYF
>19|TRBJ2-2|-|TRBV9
CASSVALAGGRFVPGELFF
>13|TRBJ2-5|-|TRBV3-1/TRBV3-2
CASSQERGETQYF
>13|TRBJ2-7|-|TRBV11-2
CASSLGQYYEQYF
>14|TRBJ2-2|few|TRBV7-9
CASSPDMNTGELFF
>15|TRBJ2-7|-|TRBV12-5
CASGLSGGASYEQYF
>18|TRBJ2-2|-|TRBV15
CATSRAHGGKTNTGELFF
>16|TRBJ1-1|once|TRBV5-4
CASSPNGGVRDTEAFF
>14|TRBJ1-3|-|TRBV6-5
CASSSGRGENTIYF
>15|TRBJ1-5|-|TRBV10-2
CASRDGTGFIQPQHF
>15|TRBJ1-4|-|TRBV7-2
CASSLAQGRGEKLFF
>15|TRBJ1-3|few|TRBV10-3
CAISESTSGGNTIYF
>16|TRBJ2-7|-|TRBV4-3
CASSQSLEAGSYEQYF
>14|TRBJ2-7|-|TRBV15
CATSRAGLAYEQYF
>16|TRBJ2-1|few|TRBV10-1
CASSDTGEIGYNEQFF
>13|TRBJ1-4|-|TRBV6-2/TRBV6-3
CASSRRYNEKLFF
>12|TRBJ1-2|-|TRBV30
CAWSGGIYGYTF
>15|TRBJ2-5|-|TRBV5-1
CASILGTDRVETQYF
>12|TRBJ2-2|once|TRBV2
CASSGVTGELFF
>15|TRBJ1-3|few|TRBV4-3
CASSPHNEGGNTIYF
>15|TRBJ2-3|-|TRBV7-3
CASSSPDSIADTQYF
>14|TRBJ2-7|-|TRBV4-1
CASSSGQGSYEQYF
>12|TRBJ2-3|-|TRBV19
CASRGGTDTQYF
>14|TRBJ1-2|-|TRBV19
CASSISREVYGYTF
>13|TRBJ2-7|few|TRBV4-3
CASSPPGHYEQYF
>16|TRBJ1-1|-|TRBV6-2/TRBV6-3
CASSPTWTGGSTEAFF
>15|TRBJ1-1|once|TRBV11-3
CASSLVSIGGGEAFF
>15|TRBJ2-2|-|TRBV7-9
CASSQTAPNTGELFF
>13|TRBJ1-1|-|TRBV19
CASSTYGGTEAFF